The sequence of this T cell receptor beta chain was determined in a study of T cell repertoires in cytomegalovirus infection. The study's findings and limits: Carriers of CMV plus the relevant HLA were identified by cumulative public TCR beta family frequency.

A single record per CDR3 protein comes from TCRdb applying MiXCR to the reads. The sample carries some 700,000 distinct CDR3 sequences, roughly 35% recorded once. The CDR3 has 19 amino acids. V was pared by 3 bases and J by 0 bases, with 21 bases between. Germline V gene data show CDR1 as LNHNV and CDR2 as YYDKDF (reference sequence). Comments on this clonotype: What it recognizes is unknown.

This TCR came from a human donor in good health (CMV status not recorded). Some clones in this sample may be carry-over from other donors' samples. The rearrangement links TRBV15 to TRBJ2-4, with D tentatively TRBD2 (8 bases). Sequencing was performed on PBMCs. The CDR3 sequence is CATSSRSAGGLVAKNIQYF. The CDR3 nucleotides read TGTGCCACCAGCAGTCGATCGGCAGGGGGACTAGTAGCCAAAAACATTCAGTACTTC.